This T cell receptor beta chain was recovered during a study of cytomegalovirus exposure and HLA in healthy donors (dated by TCRdb to the late 2010s). In the study overall: An earlier analysis of approximately 640 of the donors reported 250 to 300 Gb of sequence data and approximately 110 million unique TCR beta sequences from around 200 million T cells. The study aimed to test whether signatures of past pathogen exposure could be identified by cataloging public T cell receptors. Roughly 5 DR-DQ haplotypes were handled as single units for association and clustering because linkage in the cohort was strong. In a later analysis, previously published TCR beta repertoires from 550 to 700 donors were re-analyzed and high-resolution HLA genotyping was added so that TCR occurrence patterns could be studied. A later genetic analysis took genome-wide SNP genotypes for about 65% of the roughly 670 donors and used that subset as a discovery cohort. The later analysis used no new phenotypic data to find candidate immune exposures, relying instead on TCR beta sequences and their occurrence across donors. Roughly 310 gigabases of sequencing data and tens of millions of unique TCR sequences were included in an early release covering several hundred HLA-typed donors. Both class I and class II loci were covered by HLA typing, at four-digit resolution. Typing coverage varied by locus: roughly 629-630 donors for A, B, C, DRB1 and DQB1; roughly 520 for DQA1; about 590 for DPA1; roughly 450 for DPB1. Donor age, sex, ethnicity and CMV serostatus were compiled together with the repertoire data. Of the 300 to 500 genotyped donors, less than 85% were placed in the genetic ancestry cluster associated with self-reported Caucasian donors. To predict cytomegalovirus infection status, the study combined high-throughput TCR immunosequencing, statistical association of individual TCRs with disease status, and machine learning. The T cell repertoires of 666 subjects were profiled by immunosequencing and related to cytomegalovirus serostatus. Across around 400 genotyped donors of the cohort, an average of about 240,000 unique TCR beta nucleotide sequences per donor were sequenced, and roughly a sixth of those sequences were non-productive. Along with the approximately 650-subject first cohort, a separate validation cohort of around 110 different subjects was used. All discovery cohort repertoires had been generated using a single sequencing platform. To decide whether each TCR beta V gene segment behaved as functional or pseudogenic, an earlier analysis of some 570 of the donors relied on high-throughput TCR beta sequencing.

There are 15 amino acids in the CDR3, from cysteine to phenylalanine inclusive. This entry keeps only the CDR3 DNA: 45 bases, framed from base 1. According to the germline V gene, CDR1 reads SGHRS and CDR2 reads YFSETQ. The protocol used for the library was the immunoSEQ multiplex PCR assay. A mixture of 60 forward primers for TCR Vbeta segments and 13 reverse primers for TCR Jbeta segments was used in the multiplex PCR. The CDR3 region of rearranged TCR beta genes was amplified from genomic DNA with a multiplex PCR assay. On the Illumina HiSeq System, the amplified TCR beta libraries were sequenced as 87-base-pair reads. Processing in the source paper ran as follows. A later analysis counted some 74 million unique TCR beta chains across the 640 or so repertoires, and around 9.9 million of these chains were shared by at least two donors. Raw reads were error-corrected and collapsed into unique sequences by a nearest-neighbor algorithm in which closely related sequences were merged to remove PCR and sequencing errors. Alignment of CDR3 sequences to IMGT reference sequences was used to assign V, D and J gene segments. For a sequence to be retained, at least a six-nucleotide match to both a V gene segment and a J gene segment was required. A rearrangement was called productive if the CDR3 had no stop codons and remained in frame with V and J, and every other rearrangement was called non-productive. Following IMGT convention, CDR3 was defined as the stretch from the second conserved V-encoded cysteine to the conserved J-encoded phenylalanine. Sequences without an unambiguous match to a single V gene segment were excluded from the earlier analysis of 500 to 700 of the donors. An earlier analysis of 587 of the donors classified V segments as functional when productive rearrangements were above 56.7% and as segregating when the standard deviation between donors was above 5%. To diagnose cytomegalovirus status from the catalog of TCR beta chain sequences, a statistical classification framework was built. V and J gene assignment, in a later analysis, came from comparing TCR nucleotide sequences with IMGT/GENE-DB human TR gene sequences. The TCRdist pipeline was used in a later analysis to assign CDR3 sequences and most-parsimonious VDJ recombination scenarios. In a later analysis, each TCR beta chain was defined by its CDR3 amino acid sequence together with its V-gene family, and reads without a unique V-gene family were excluded. In a later analysis, nearly 600 highly shared, low-generation-probability nucleotide sequences were removed to address suspected cross-contamination and a sequencing artifact. For each public chain, a later analysis derived a clonal expansion index from normalized ranks of inferred template counts within each repertoire. In a later analysis, generation probabilities were computed using a VDJ recombination model fitted to out-of-frame rearrangements, and the results were checked against IGoR. In a later analysis, hypergeometric tests were used to score TCR-TCR, TCR-HLA and TCR-CMV co-occurrence, with a repertoire-size bias correction applied to TCR pairs. To estimate false discovery rates, a later analysis permuted the HLA or CMV assignments 20 times. In a later analysis, co-occurring TCRs were grouped using DBSCAN, with TCRdist sequence similarity added in when clustering inside HLA-allele-positive subsets. Repertoires with fewer than 30,000 or more than 120,000 public chains were left out of co-occurrence clustering, as were several repertoires with anomalous nucleotide sharing. The table comes from immuneACCESS by way of TCRdb, which keeps in-frame sequences with V and J called. Part of the clones is missing from these tables; in studies checked, under half for an unresolved V gene and the rest for unknown reasons. V, J and clone size reflect that table, while D and trimming were determined from the DNA. Present in this sample are 200,000 to 250,000 clones, just over 75% of which were seen just once. Of the sample, 0.63% is held by the ten largest clones.

Findings and caveats that apply to the study as a whole: A total of fewer than 200 TCR beta chains were listed by the study as associated with cytomegalovirus. The only immune exposure information available for the cohort was CMV serostatus. A later genetic analysis reported fewer N-insertions in productive TCRs among donors in an Asian-associated ancestry cluster than the approximately 700-donor mean. A few of the identified cytomegalovirus-associated TCR beta chains were confirmed in vitro to be specific for cytomegalovirus antigens. In a later genetic analysis, a missense DCLRE1C variant was associated with V-gene and J-gene trimming of TCR beta chains, and the association was replicated in an independent cohort. The sequencing pipeline was judged likely to have produced a cluster of highly shared sequence variants as a technical artifact. The earlier analysis of about 600 of the donors excluded 15 to 20 rarely observed V segments, including chromosome 9 orphons, because counts were too low. Strong co-occurrence of HLA alleles, especially DR and DQ, made assigning TCR associations to individual alleles difficult. Because some donors lacked HLA typing at each locus, the association tests relied only on the typed subset. In an earlier analysis of 587 of the donors, most TCR beta V segments were observed in productive rearrangements about 87% or about 30% of the time, broadly matching IMGT annotations. In a later analysis, HLA-associated TCR beta chains showed more clonal expansion and lower generation probabilities than non-associated chains that were equally common. Correlated functional status among segregating V segments might be attributable to linkage disequilibrium, but an unknown experimental factor could not be ruled out. Most TCR sequences were observed very rarely across donors, whereas some public TCRs were present in many individuals. The classifier was reported to diagnose cytomegalovirus status with high specificity and sensitivity in both the original cohort and the validation cohort. The presence/absence analyses assumed that sequencing depth was roughly uniform across donors, and that assumption may not be true. The cohort was sequenced for TCR beta chains only, and without alpha or paired-chain data the features that could be detected were limited. According to a later analysis, TCR association rates differed among HLA loci, with DRB1 alleles showing the most associated TCRs and HLA-C alleles showing the fewest. Several of the top co-occurrence clusters appeared to be linked to parvovirus B19, influenza, CMV and Epstein-Barr virus, according to a later analysis. According to the authors, the approach could potentially be generalized to other disease states and immunological phenotypes. A further reported finding was that TCR beta sequences accurately predicted the HLA-A and HLA-B alleles for most subjects in the first cohort. Some IMGT-functional V segments, including TRBV6-2 and TRBV6-3, could not be told apart with the 87-base-pair reads, so those segments were excluded. Specific HLA alleles were associated with 16,951 TCR beta sequences at a false discovery rate of 0.05 in a later analysis. In a later analysis, most CMV-associated TCR beta chains were found to appear HLA-restricted, with HLA associations seemingly driven largely by CMV exposure.

Details on this clone: Its antigen has not been determined. The junction shows a germline mismatch at one end, possibly a read error.

The cohort consisted of hundreds of healthy bone marrow donors. Cohort members were all nominally healthy when sampled, although unrecorded immune exposures were likely present. The donor tested CMV seronegative, placing the donor among the approximately 400 seronegative members of the cohort. A peripheral blood sample was collected from each donor, and TCR beta sequencing was performed on peripheral blood mononuclear cells. The Qiagen DNeasy Blood Extraction Kit was used to extract genomic DNA from the blood cell samples. The sample taken for sequencing was PBMCs. The chain was built from TRBV5-1 and TRBJ2-7; perhaps TRBD2 is the D gene, with 6 bases matching. This TCR derives from a man younger than 35 in good health and CMV-seronegative. The DNA reads TGCGCCAGCAGCTATGGAACTAGCCCTTCCTCCGAGCAGTACTTC. Translated, this gives CASSYGTSPSSEQYF.